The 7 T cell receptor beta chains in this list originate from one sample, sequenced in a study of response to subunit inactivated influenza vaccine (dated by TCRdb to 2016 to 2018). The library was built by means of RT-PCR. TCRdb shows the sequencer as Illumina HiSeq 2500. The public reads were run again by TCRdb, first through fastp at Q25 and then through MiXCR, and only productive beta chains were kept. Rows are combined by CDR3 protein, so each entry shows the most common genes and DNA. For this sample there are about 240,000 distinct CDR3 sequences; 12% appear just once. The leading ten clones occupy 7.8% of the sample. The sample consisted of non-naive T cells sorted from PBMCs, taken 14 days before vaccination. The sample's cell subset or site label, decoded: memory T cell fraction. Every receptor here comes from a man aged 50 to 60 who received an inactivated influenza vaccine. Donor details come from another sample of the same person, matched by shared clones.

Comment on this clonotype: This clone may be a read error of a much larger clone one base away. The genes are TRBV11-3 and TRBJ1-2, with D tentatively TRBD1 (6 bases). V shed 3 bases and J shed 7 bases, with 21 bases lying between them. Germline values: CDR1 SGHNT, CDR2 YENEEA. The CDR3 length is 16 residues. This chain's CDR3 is CASSLEGTWECAGYTF. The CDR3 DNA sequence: TGTGCCAGCAGCTTGGAAGGGACATGGGAGTGTGCTGGCTACACCTTC.

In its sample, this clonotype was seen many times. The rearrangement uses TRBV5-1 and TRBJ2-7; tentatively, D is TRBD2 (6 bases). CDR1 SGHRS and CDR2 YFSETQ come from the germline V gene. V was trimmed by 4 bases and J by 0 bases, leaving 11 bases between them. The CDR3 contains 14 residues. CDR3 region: CASSGGAGSYEQYF. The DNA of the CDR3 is TGCGCCAGCAGCGGCGGGGCCGGCTCCTACGAGCAGTACTTC. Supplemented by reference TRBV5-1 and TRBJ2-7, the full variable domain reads KAGVTQTPRYLIKTRGQQVTLSCSPISGHRSVSWYQQTPGQGLQFLFEYFSETQRNKGNFPGRFSGRQFSNSRSEMNVSTLELGDSALYLCASSGGAGSYEQYFGPGTRLTVT.

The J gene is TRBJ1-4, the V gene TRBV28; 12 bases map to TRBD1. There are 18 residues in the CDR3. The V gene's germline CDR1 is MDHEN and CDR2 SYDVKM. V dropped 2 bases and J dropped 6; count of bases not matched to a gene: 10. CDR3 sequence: CASSLNSGTGGFDEKLFF. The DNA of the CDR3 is TGTGCCAGCAGTTTAAATAGCGGGACAGGGGGCTTTGATGAAAAACTGTTTTTT.

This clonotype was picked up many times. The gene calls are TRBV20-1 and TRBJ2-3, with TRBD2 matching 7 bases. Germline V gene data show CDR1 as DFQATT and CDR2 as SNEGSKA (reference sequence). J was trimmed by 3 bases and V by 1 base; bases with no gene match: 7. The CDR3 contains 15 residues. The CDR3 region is CSARGRSSGTDTQYF. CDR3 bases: TGCAGTGCTAGAGGAAGGAGTAGCGGGACAGATACGCAGTATTTT.

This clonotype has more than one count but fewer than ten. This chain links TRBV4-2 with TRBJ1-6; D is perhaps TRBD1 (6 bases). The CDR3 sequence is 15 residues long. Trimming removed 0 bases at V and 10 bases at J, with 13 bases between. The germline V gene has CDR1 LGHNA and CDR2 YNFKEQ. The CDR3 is CASSQETGRKSPLHF. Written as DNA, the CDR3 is TGTGCCAGCAGCCAAGAGACAGGAAGAAAATCACCCCTCCACTTT.

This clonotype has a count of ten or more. The CDR3 nucleotides are TGTGCCAGCAGTTTCGCGGGGACTAGCACAGATACGCAGTATTTT. Translated, it gives CASSFAGTSTDTQYF. The gene calls are TRBV12-3 or TRBV12-4 and TRBJ2-3; TRBD2 is a possible D gene (6 bases). V lost 3 bases and J lost 0, with 10 bases in between. CDR3 length equals 15 residues.

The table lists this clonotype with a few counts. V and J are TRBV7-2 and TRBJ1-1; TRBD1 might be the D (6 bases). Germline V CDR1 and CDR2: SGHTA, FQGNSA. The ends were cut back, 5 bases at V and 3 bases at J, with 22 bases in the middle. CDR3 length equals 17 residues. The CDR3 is CASSLQPTGSLYTEAFF. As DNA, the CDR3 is TGTGCCAGCAGCCTCCAACCGACAGGTTCCCTTTACACTGAAGCTTTCTTT.